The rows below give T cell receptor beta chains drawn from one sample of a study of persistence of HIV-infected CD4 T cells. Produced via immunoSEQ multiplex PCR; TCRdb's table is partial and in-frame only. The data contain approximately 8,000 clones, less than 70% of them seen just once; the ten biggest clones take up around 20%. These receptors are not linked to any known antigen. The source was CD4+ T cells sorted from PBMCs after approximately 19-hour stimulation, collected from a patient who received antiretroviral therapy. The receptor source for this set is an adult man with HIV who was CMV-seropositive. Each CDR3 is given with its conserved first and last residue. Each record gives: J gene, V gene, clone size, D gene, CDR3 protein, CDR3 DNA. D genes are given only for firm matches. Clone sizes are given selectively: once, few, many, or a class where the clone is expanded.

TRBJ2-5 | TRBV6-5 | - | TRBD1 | CASSYGQGAETQYF | TGTGCCAGCAGTTACGGACAGGGGGCCGAGACCCAGTACTTC
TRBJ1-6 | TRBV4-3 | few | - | CASSQRVAGGNNSPLHF | TGCGCCAGCAGCCAAAGAGTAGCGGGGGGGAATAATTCACCCCTCCACTTT
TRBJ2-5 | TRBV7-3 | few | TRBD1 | CASSRRGLEETQYF | TGTGCCAGCAGCCGCAGGGGGCTGGAGGAGACCCAGTACTTC
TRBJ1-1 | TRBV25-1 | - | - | CASSEQGYKAFF | TGTGCCAGCAGTGAACAAGGGTACAAAGCTTTCTTT
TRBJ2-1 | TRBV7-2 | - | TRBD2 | CASSLRASGLHYNEQFF | TGTGCCAGCAGCTTACGGGCTAGCGGGCTCCACTACAATGAGCAGTTCTTC
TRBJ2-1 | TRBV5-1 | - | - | CASSLGGYSYNEQFF | TGCGCCAGCAGCTTGGGGGGTTACTCCTACAATGAGCAGTTCTTC
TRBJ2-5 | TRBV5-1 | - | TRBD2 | CASSLGAGVQETQYF | TGCGCCAGCAGCTTGGGAGCGGGGGTTCAAGAGACCCAGTACTTC
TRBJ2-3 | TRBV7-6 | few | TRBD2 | CASSFSGVGSDTQYF | TGTGCCAGCAGCTTTAGCGGGGTTGGGTCAGATACGCAGTATTTT
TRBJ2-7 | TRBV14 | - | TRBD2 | CASSDSGTSIYEQYF | TGTGCCAGCAGCGACTCCGGGACTAGTATCTACGAGCAGTACTTC
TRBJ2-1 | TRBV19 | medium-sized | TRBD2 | CASSISGGRVNEQFF | TGTGCCAGTAGTATTTCGGGGGGGCGTGTGAATGAGCAGTTCTTC
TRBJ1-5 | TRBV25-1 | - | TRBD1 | CASSEHRGSNQPQHF | TGTGCCAGCAGTGAACACAGGGGGAGCAATCAGCCCCAGCATTTT
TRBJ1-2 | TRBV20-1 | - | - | CSARHTSRYTF | TGCAGTGCTAGACACACTTCGAGATACACCTTC
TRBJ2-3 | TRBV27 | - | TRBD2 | CASKVGSGRAVKDTQYF | TGTGCCAGCAAAGTTGGTAGCGGGAGGGCCGTCAAAGATACGCAGTATTTT
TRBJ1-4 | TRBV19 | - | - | CASSISRTPTNEKLFF | TGTGCCAGTAGTATAAGCCGGACCCCAACTAATGAAAAACTGTTTTTT
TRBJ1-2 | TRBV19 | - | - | CASSIGRANYGYTF | TGTGCCAGTAGTATAGGCAGAGCTAACTATGGCTACACCTTC
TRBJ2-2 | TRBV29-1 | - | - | CSVVPDPNTGELFF | TGCAGCGTTGTGCCAGACCCGAACACCGGGGAGCTGTTTTTT